This TCR beta chain was found in a study of blood T cell repertoires in COVID-19. Participants were aged about 18 to 100 years, lived in over 20 US areas, and enrolled virtually. This CDR3 has 17 amino acids. V shed 6 bases and J 2 bases; nucleotides not matched to a gene: 11. Germline CDR1 MNHEY, CDR2 SMNVEV (reference sequence). The assay was immunoSEQ multiplex PCR, and TCRdb's table has in-frame clones only and misses some. The table shows around 190,000 clones, with 88% occurring only once. Only a few counts were recorded for this clone. The gene calls are TRBV27 and TRBJ2-5, with TRBD1 matching 11 bases. The specimen sequenced was PBMCs or T cells enriched from blood (not recorded which). This sequence originates from a woman aged 18-35 years who had recovered from COVID-19. The CDR3 coding sequence is TGTGCCAGCAGCCCAGGACCGGGACAGGGGGGACAAGAGACCCAGTACTTC. Its translation is CASSPGPGQGGQETQYF.